Listed here are 10 T cell receptor beta chains from one sample, sequenced in a study of spatial heterogeneity in lung cancer. Study conclusions and caveats: Intratumoral expanded alpha and beta TCR counts were found to track tumor mutation counts.

MiXCR, applied by TCRdb to the 5' RACE reads, yields one record per CDR3 protein. The repertoire holds around 2,800 distinct CDR3 sequences, with under 14% as singletons. These receptors have no known antigen. Indicated time point: sample taken at primary tumor resection. Sequenced material: lung tumor tissue, taken at surgery. Receptors were obtained from a male donor with early-stage non-small cell lung cancer.

By sample fraction, this clonotype is medium-sized. This sequence joins TRBV9 and TRBJ2-1, with D unclear. The CDR3 runs to 13 residues. Looked up from germline, CDR1 is SGDLS and CDR2 is YYNGEE. Trimming left V 4 bases short and J 9 bases short, with 14 bases between. CDR3 nucleotide sequence: TGTGCCAGCAGCACGACCCCCAGCGTTGAGCAGTTCTTC. This translates into CASSTTPSVEQFF.

This clonotype is labeled as medium-sized (0.01 to 0.1%). The chain is built from TRBV6-5 and TRBJ1-2, with D possibly TRBD1 on 5 matching bases. Trimming shortened V by 10 bases and J by 1 base, and 10 bases separated the two germline ends. CDR1 MNHEY and CDR2 SVGAGI come from the germline V gene. The CDR3 covers 12 residues. Here the CDR3 reads CATQGYNYGYTF. Here the CDR3 DNA reads TGTGCCACGCAGGGATATAACTATGGCTACACCTTC.

This clonotype is judged medium-sized. V usage is TRBV28 and J usage is TRBJ2-3, with unresolved D. The V end was cut by 4 bases, the J end by 6 bases, with 5 bases between. The germline gives CDR1 MDHEN, CDR2 SYDVKM. The CDR3 sequence is 11 residues long. The CDR3 here is CASSYWDTQYF. The CDR3 DNA reads as TGTGCCAGCAGTTACTGGGATACGCAGTATTTT.

The chain uses TRBV27 and TRBJ2-5; 7 bases fit TRBD2. CDR1 and CDR2 (germline): MNHEY, SMNVEV (reference sequence). The CDR3 totals 14 residues. Unmatched junction bases numbered 5, after V lost 5 bases and J lost 2 bases. The CDR3 is CASSAVGGQETQYF. The CDR3 DNA reads as TGTGCCAGCAGTGCAGTCGGGGGGCAAGAGACCCAGTACTTC.

By its share, this clonotype is medium-sized. The rearrangement joins TRBV4-1 to TRBJ2-1; D is possibly TRBD1 (6 bases). The CDR3 is 15 amino acids. Germline V gene sequence: CDR1 MGHRA, CDR2 YSYEKL. Trimming stripped 4 bases from V and 3 bases from J, with 13 bases between. CDR3 sequence reads: CASSPADRSYNEQFF. The CDR3 region has the DNA TGCGCCAGCAGCCCCGCAGACAGGAGCTACAATGAGCAGTTCTTC.

This clonotype is classed as medium-sized. The V gene is TRBV5-6, the J gene TRBJ1-5; 10 bases agree with TRBD1. The CDR3 has 16 amino acids. The J segment lost 4 bases and the V segment lost 3 bases, leaving 7 bases of the junction unmatched. In germline, CDR1 is SGHDT, CDR2 YYEEEE. CDR3 region: CASSSGTGVGNQPQHF. CDR3 DNA: TGTGCCAGCAGCTCCGGGACAGGGGTGGGTAATCAGCCCCAGCATTTT.

This clonotype is medium-sized within its sample. The chain recombines TRBV18 with TRBJ1-5; D remains ambiguous. V lost 3 bases, J lost 2 bases, and 11 bases lay in between. The CDR3 spans 15 residues. Looked up from germline, CDR1 is KGHSH and CDR2 is LQKENI. In nucleotides, the CDR3 is TGTGCCAGCTCACCTGCAGACTTGGGCAATCAGCCCCAGCATTTT. As protein: CASSPADLGNQPQHF.

By share, this clonotype ranks as medium-sized. The chain recombines TRBV12-3 or TRBV12-4 with TRBJ2-3; 12 nucleotides line up with TRBD2. The CDR3 spans 16 residues. The V segment lost 2 bases and the J segment 0 bases; nucleotides outside the gene matches: 0. DNA of the CDR3: TGTGCCAGCAGTTTAACTAGCGGGGGGAGCACAGATACGCAGTATTTT. Its protein is CASSLTSGGSTDTQYF.

By proportion, this clonotype is medium-sized. This chain links TRBV15 with TRBJ2-7, with a weak D call TRBD1 (5 bases). CDR1 LNHNV and CDR2 YYDKDF come from the germline V gene (reference sequence). V was clipped by 0 bases and J by 3 bases, with 6 bases between them. The CDR3 length is 13 residues. CDR3 coding DNA: TGTGCCACCAGCAGAGAAGACAGCTACGAGCAGTACTTC. Translated: CATSREDSYEQYF.

Judged by abundance, this clonotype is large (0.1 to 1%). This rearrangement joins TRBV27 to TRBJ2-3; D could derive from TRBD1 or TRBD2 (5 bases each). Germline CDR1 MNHEY, CDR2 SMNVEV (reference sequence). The CDR3 has 13 residues. Trimming removed 8 bases from V and 8 bases from J, with 17 bases in between. Here the CDR3 reads CASAGTGRSTQYF. CDR3 coding DNA: TGTGCCAGCGCCGGCACGGGGCGAAGTACGCAGTATTTT.